These 10 T cell receptor beta chains originate from one sample sequenced in a study of response to subunit inactivated influenza vaccine. TCRdb passed the RT-PCR reads through MiXCR, listing each CDR3 protein once. Here the sample spans more than 450,000 distinct CDR3 sequences, approximately 12% being singletons. The input for sequencing was PBMCs from blood, taken on the day of vaccination. These receptors came from a man in his forties or fifties who received an inactivated influenza vaccine.

The chain employs TRBV4-2 and TRBJ1-6, with TRBD1 matching over 9 bases. This CDR3 contains 15 residues. Germline values: CDR1 LGHNA, CDR2 YNFKEQ. V lost 4 bases and J lost 7; bases outside the gene matches: 5. CDR3 amino acids: CASSPRDRDNSPLHF. CDR3 in DNA: TGTGCCAGCAGCCCCCGGGACAGGGACAATTCACCCCTCCACTTT.

The rearrangement uses TRBV6-5 and TRBJ2-2; the D gene is possibly TRBD2 (5 bases). The CDR3 runs 15 residues. V was cut by 5 bases and J by 4 bases, with 14 bases left in between. Germline V lookup: CDR1 MNHEY, CDR2 SVGAGI. The CDR3 here is CASSISRAGTGELFF. For the CDR3, the DNA is TGTGCCAGCAGTATATCGCGTGCGGGCACCGGGGAGCTGTTTTTT.

This clonotype was picked up many times. This CDR3 is CASSREGGRSPLHF. DNA of the CDR3: TGTGCCAGCAGTCGGGAGGGGGGGCGGTCACCCCTCCACTTT. The chain carries TRBV2 and TRBJ1-6, with D possibly being TRBD1 (6 bases). This CDR3 comprises 14 residues. Deletions cut 5 bases from V and 10 bases from J, with 15 bases between. From germline, CDR1 is SNHLY and CDR2 FYNNEI.

The chain recombines TRBV24-1 with TRBJ2-1, with D possibly being TRBD2 (6 bases). This CDR3 region has 13 residues. Looked up from germline, CDR1 is KGHDR and CDR2 is SFDVKD. V was trimmed by 8 bases and J by 8 bases, leaving 15 bases between them. CDR3 region: CATTTVGGDEQFF. For the CDR3, the DNA is TGTGCCACCACCACCGTCGGGGGTGATGAGCAGTTCTTC.

This rearrangement joins TRBV12-3 or TRBV12-4 to TRBJ2-3; no clear D gene. V shed 7 bases and J shed 4 bases, with 9 bases lying between them. This CDR3 has 12 amino acids. CDR3 DNA sequence: TGTGCCAGCACCGCGTGGGCAGATACGCAGTATTTT. This gives the protein CASTAWADTQYF.

V is TRBV27 and J is TRBJ2-7; TRBD1 matches at 7 bases. Trimming removed 9 bases from V and 3 bases from J; junction bases left unmatched: 17. The germline V gene has CDR1 MNHEY and CDR2 SMNVEV (reference sequence). The CDR3 spans 16 residues. The CDR3 spells CASTATYRGIFYEQYF. Written as DNA, the CDR3 is TGTGCCAGTACAGCTACCTACAGGGGAATCTTCTACGAGCAGTACTTC.

The chain combines TRBV12-3 or TRBV12-4 with TRBJ2-1; TRBD2 might be the D (5 bases). CDR3 length: 16 residues. Deletions cut 5 bases from V and 0 bases from J, with 14 bases between. The CDR3 sequence: CASSPFFSGSYNEQFF. DNA of the CDR3: TGTGCCAGCAGTCCCTTCTTCAGCGGCTCCTACAATGAGCAGTTCTTC.

This clonotype has only a few counts. V is TRBV4-3 and J is TRBJ1-5; tentatively, D is TRBD1 (6 bases). In germline, CDR1 is LGHNA, CDR2 YSLEER. The CDR3 has 15 residues. V was shortened by 0 bases and J by 2 bases, with 8 bases between the two germline ends. CDR3 residues: CASSQDSGGNQPQHF. As DNA, the CDR3 is TGCGCCAGCAGCCAAGACTCAGGGGGCAATCAGCCCCAGCATTTT.

The chain joins TRBV24-1 to TRBJ2-5; D may correspond to TRBD1 or TRBD2 (5 bases each). The CDR3 is made up of 15 amino acids. Trimming removed 7 bases from V and 0 bases from J, with 14 bases in between. Germline values: CDR1 KGHDR, CDR2 SFDVKD. The CDR3 protein is CATSLGTEYQETQYF. CDR3 DNA: TGTGCCACCAGCCTTGGGACCGAGTACCAAGAGACCCAGTACTTC.

This clonotype was seen at least ten times. This chain joins TRBV4-2 and TRBJ2-6; D is ambiguous. Trimming took off 0 bases at V and 4 bases at J, with 13 bases between the two ends. The germline V gene encodes CDR1 LGHNA and CDR2 YNFKEQ. This CDR3 is built from 17 residues. CDR3 protein: CASSQDRVLSGANVLTF. CDR3 DNA: TGTGCCAGCAGCCAAGATCGAGTACTATCGGGGGCCAACGTCCTGACTTTC.